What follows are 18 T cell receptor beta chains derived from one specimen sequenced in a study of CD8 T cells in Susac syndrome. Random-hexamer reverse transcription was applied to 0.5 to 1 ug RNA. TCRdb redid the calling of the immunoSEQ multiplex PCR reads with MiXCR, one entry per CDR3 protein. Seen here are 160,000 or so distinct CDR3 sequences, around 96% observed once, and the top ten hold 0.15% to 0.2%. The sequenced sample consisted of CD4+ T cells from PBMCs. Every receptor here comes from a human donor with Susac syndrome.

The CDR3 loop is CASSQASLEAFF. The CDR3 DNA follows: TGTGCCAGCAGCCAAGCCAGTCTTGAAGCTTTCTTT. The J gene is TRBJ1-1, the V gene TRBV12-3 or TRBV12-4; no clear D. The CDR3 sequence is 12 residues long. The ends were cut back, 6 bases at V and 7 bases at J, with 12 bases in the middle.

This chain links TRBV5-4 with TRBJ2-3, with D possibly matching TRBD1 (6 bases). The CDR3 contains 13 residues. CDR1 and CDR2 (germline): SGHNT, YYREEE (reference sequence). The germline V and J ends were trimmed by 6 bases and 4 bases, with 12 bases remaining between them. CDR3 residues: CASTQQGSDTQYF. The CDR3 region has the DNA TGTGCCAGCACCCAACAGGGTTCAGATACGCAGTATTTT.

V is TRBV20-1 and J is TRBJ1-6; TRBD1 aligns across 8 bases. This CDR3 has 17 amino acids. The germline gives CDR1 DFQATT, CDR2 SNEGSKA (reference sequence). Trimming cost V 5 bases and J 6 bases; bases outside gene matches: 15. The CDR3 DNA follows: TGCAGTGCTCCGACAAGGGAGGACAGGGACCTTAATTCACCCCTCCACTTT. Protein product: CSAPTREDRDLNSPLHF.

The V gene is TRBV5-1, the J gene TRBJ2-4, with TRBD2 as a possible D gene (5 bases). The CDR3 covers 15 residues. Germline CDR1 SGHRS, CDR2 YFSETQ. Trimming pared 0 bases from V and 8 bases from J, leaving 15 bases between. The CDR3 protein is CASSLDLARMDIQYF. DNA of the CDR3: TGCGCCAGCAGCTTGGATCTAGCTAGAATGGACATTCAGTACTTC.

CDR3 DNA: TGTGCCAGCAGCCAAGGGACTAGCCGGTCCAGGGCCGCGCAGTACTTC. Encoded protein: CASSQGTSRSRAAQYF. This chain joins TRBV14 and TRBJ2-7, with TRBD2 matching 8 bases. CDR3 size: 16 residues. The V and J ends lost 1 base and 9 bases, in that order; junction bases with no gene match: 14. From germline, CDR1 is SGHDN and CDR2 FVKESK.

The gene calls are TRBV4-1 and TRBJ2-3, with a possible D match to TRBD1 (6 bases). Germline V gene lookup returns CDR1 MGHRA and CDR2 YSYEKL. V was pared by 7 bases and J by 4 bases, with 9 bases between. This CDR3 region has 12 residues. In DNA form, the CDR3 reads TGCGCCAGCACCGGACAGCCAGATACGCAGTATTTT. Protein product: CASTGQPDTQYF.

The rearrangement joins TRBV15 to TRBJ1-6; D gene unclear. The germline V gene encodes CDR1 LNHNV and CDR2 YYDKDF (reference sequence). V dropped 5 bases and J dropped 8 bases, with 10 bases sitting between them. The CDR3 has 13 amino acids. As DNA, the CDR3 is TGTGCCACCAGCCGGCGTCTCGATTCACCCCTCCACTTT. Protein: CATSRRLDSPLHF.

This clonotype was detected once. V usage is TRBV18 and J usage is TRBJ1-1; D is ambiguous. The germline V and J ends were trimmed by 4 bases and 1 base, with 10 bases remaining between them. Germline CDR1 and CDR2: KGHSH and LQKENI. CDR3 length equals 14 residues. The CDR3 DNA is TGTGCCAGCTCACTGCAGGAGGGGAACACTGAAGCTTTCTTT. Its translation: CASSLQEGNTEAFF.

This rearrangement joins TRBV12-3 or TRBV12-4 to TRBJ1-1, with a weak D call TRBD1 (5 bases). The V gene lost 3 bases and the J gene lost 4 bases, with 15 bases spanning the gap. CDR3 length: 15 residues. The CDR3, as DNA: TGTGCCAGCAGTTTGGGGGGGGTTGGCGCCACTGAAGCTTTCTTT. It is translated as CASSLGGVGATEAFF.

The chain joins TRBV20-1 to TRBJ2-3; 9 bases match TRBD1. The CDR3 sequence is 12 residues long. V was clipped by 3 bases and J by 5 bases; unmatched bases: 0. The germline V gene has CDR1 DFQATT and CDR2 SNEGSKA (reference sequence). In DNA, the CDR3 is TGCAGTGCTAGGGACAGGGGAGATACGCAGTATTTT. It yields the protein CSARDRGDTQYF.

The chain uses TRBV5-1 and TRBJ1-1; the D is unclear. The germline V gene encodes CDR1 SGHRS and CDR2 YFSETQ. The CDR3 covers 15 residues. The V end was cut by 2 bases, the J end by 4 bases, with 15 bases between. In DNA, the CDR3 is TGCGCCAGCAGCTTCCGGACGAGGGCGAGCACTGAAGCTTTCTTT. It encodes CASSFRTRASTEAFF.

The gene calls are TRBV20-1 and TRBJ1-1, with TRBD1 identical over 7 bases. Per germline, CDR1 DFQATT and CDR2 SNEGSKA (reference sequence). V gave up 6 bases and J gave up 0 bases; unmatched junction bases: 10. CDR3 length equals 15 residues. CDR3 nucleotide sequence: TGCAGTGCCTCCCGGACAGGCCATCTGAACACTGAAGCTTTCTTT. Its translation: CSASRTGHLNTEAFF.

The CDR3 reads CASSIRQVDTQYF. The CDR3 DNA follows: TGTGCCAGCAGCATTAGACAAGTGGATACGCAGTATTTT. The chain uses TRBV7-2 and TRBJ2-3; D is unclear. From germline, CDR1 is SGHTA and CDR2 FQGNSA. The CDR3 covers 13 residues. V was trimmed by 5 bases and J by 6 bases, leaving 12 bases between them.

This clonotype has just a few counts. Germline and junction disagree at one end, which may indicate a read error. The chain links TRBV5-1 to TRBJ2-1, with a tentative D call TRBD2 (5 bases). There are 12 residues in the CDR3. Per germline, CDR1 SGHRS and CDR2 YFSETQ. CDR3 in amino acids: CASSLEGNEQFF. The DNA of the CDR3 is TGTGCCAGCAGCTTAGAGGGTAATGAGCAGTTCTTC.

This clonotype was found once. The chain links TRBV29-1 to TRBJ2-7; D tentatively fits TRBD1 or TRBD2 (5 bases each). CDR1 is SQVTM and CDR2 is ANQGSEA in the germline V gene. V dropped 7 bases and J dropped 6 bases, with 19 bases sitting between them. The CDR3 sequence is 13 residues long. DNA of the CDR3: TGCAGCGCCCGGGACGCTGAAAGAGGCGAGCAGTACTTC. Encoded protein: CSARDAERGEQYF.

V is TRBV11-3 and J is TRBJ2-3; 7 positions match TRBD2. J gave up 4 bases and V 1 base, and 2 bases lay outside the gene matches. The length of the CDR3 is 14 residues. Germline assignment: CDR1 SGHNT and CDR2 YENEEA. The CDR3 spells CASSLGLAPDTQYF. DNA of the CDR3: TGTGCCAGCAGCTTAGGACTAGCCCCAGATACGCAGTATTTT.

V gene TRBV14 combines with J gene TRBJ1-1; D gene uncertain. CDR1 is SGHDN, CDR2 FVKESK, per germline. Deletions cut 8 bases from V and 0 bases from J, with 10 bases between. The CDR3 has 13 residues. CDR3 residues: CASQKLMNTEAFF. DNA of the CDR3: TGTGCCAGCCAGAAGCTTATGAACACTGAAGCTTTCTTT.

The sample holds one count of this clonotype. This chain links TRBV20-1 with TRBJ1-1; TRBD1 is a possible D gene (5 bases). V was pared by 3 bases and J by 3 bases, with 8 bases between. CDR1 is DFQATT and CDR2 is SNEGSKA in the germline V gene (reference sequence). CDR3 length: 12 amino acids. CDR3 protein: CSASRDDTEAFF. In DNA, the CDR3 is TGCAGTGCTAGCAGGGATGACACTGAAGCTTTCTTT.